A single sample gave rise to the 27 T cell receptor beta chains below, sequenced in a study of T cells in Graves' hyperthyroidism and ophthalmopathy. RNA transcripts were the template for amplifying TCR beta CDR3 regions. In the first-round RT-PCR of the TCR CDR3, the HTBI primer set was used. TCRdb recomputed calls from the multiplex PCR reads with MiXCR, one row per CDR3 protein. The sample records 550,000 to 800,000 distinct CDR3 sequences, about 18% being singletons. Sequencing input: blood. The receptor set was obtained from a man in his forties or fifties with Graves' hyperthyroidism.

This clonotype was detected only a few times. The V call is TRBV12-3 or TRBV12-4, the J call TRBJ1-5; D may be TRBD1 (6 bases). V was trimmed by 5 bases and J by 6 bases, leaving 17 bases between them. The CDR3 spans 15 residues. This CDR3 reads CASSIGVQGSQPQHF. CDR3 in DNA: TGTGCCAGCAGTATAGGGGTACAGGGCTCTCAGCCCCAGCATTTT.

This clonotype was observed many times. V gene TRBV7-3 combines with J gene TRBJ2-1, with 13 bases that match TRBD2. Trimming at V came to 3 bases and at J to 8 bases, leaving 4 bases not matched to a gene. The CDR3 extends over 15 amino acids. Looked up from germline, CDR1 is SGHTA and CDR2 is FQGTGA. CDR3 residues: CASSFGTSGMDEQFF. In DNA form, the CDR3 reads TGTGCCAGCAGCTTTGGGACTAGCGGGATGGATGAGCAGTTCTTC.

This clonotype came up many times. The chain carries TRBV20-1 and TRBJ1-5; TRBD1 matches at 9 bases. Trimming at V came to 5 bases and at J to 2 bases, leaving 13 bases not matched to a gene. The length of the CDR3 is 17 residues. Germline loops: CDR1 DFQATT, CDR2 SNEGSKA (reference sequence). The CDR3 nucleotides read TGCAGTGCTCTCCTATTACAGGGGGCTGGGGGCAATCAGCCCCAGCATTTT. Residues: CSALLLQGAGGNQPQHF.

This clonotype was counted at least ten times. This chain joins TRBV2 and TRBJ1-5, with D perhaps TRBD1 (5 bases). Between the trimmed V and J ends, which lost 6 bases and 4 bases, there was a span of 10 bases. The CDR3 totals 13 residues. The germline CDR1 and CDR2 sequences are SNHLY and FYNNEI. In DNA, the CDR3 is TGTGCCAGCAGGTGGGGGGTTAATCAGCCCCAGCATTTT. This translates into CASRWGVNQPQHF.

This clonotype occurred many times. V is TRBV28 and J is TRBJ1-5; tentatively, D is TRBD1 (5 bases). The CDR3 spans 14 residues. Germline lookup yields CDR1 MDHEN and CDR2 SYDVKM. The V end lost 6 bases, the J end lost 1 base, and 10 bases lay between the germline ends. The CDR3 nucleotides are TGTGCCAGCAGCCTCCGACAGAGCAATCAGCCCCAGCATTTT. It specifies CASSLRQSNQPQHF.

On this clonotype: Just one base apart from a much larger clone, this may be a read error. The V gene is TRBV6-2 or TRBV6-3, the J gene TRBJ2-1; 13 positions match TRBD2. Trimming at V came to 0 bases and at J to 3 bases, leaving 5 bases not matched to a gene. Germline V gene sequence: CDR1 MNHEY, CDR2 SVGEGT. The CDR3 is made up of 18 amino acids. The CDR3 sequence is CASSYSGLAGEVYNEQFF. Written as DNA, the CDR3 is TGTGCCAGCAGTTACTCAGGACTAGCGGGAGAAGTCTACAATGAGCAGTTCTTC.

There are a few counts of this clonotype. The rearrangement uses TRBV20-1 and TRBJ1-1; 9 nucleotides line up with TRBD1. The CDR3 runs 13 residues. V shed 3 bases and J 7 bases; nucleotides not matched to a gene: 6. CDR1 and CDR2 from the germline V gene are DFQATT and SNEGSKA (reference sequence). In nucleotides, the CDR3 is TGCAGTGCTAGGCCCGGGACAGGGATTGAAGCTTTCTTT. Protein sequence: CSARPGTGIEAFF.

Only a few counts were recorded for this clonotype. The rearrangement joins TRBV11-2 to TRBJ1-2, with no clear D. Germline loops: CDR1 SGHAT, CDR2 FQNNGV. The V and J ends lost 4 bases and 0 bases respectively, with 9 bases between them. This CDR3 is built from 14 residues. As DNA, the CDR3 is TGTGCCAGCAGCTCGATAGCGGCTAACTATGGCTACACCTTC. Translation gives CASSSIAANYGYTF. The whole variable domain, filled in from reference TRBV11-2 and TRBJ1-2, reads EAGVAQSPRYKIIEKRQSVAFWCNPISGHATLYWYQQILGQGPKLLIQFQNNGVVDDSQLPKDRFSAERLKGVDSTLKIQPAKLEDSAVYLCASSSIAANYGYTFGSGTRLTVV.

This clonotype was recorded many times. The chain couples TRBV10-3 to TRBJ2-3; TRBD2 aligns across 11 bases. V lost 6 bases and J lost 4; bases outside the gene matches: 6. The CDR3 covers 15 residues. Germline-derived CDR1 and CDR2 are ENHRY and SYGVKD. The CDR3 DNA reads TGTGCCATCAGAGAAACTAGCGGGAGACCAGATACGCAGTATTTT. This gives the protein CAIRETSGRPDTQYF.

This clonotype was observed a handful of times. This chain links TRBV29-1 with TRBJ1-1; D remains unclear. This CDR3 is 13 amino acids long. V lost 0 bases, J lost 4 bases, and 9 bases lay in between. Germline V CDR1 and CDR2: SQVTM, ANQGSEA. The CDR3 loop reads CSVEEGMSTEAFF. As DNA, the CDR3 is TGCAGCGTTGAAGAGGGAATGAGCACTGAAGCTTTCTTT.

The V and J genes are TRBV20-1 and TRBJ2-7; a weak D match, TRBD1 (6 bases). Germline-derived CDR1 and CDR2 are DFQATT and SNEGSKA (reference sequence). The CDR3 loop spans 15 amino acids. Between the trimmed V and J ends, which lost 2 bases and 3 bases, there was a span of 17 bases. Here the CDR3 reads CSARKTGYDIYEQYF. CDR3 in DNA: TGCAGTGCTAGAAAAACAGGGTATGATATCTACGAGCAGTACTTC.

The chain joins TRBV20-1 to TRBJ1-4, with 7 bases lining up with TRBD1. Germline assignment: CDR1 DFQATT and CDR2 SNEGSKA (reference sequence). The CDR3 has 16 amino acids. V trimming: 0 bases; J trimming: 4 bases; junction bases outside the gene matches: 8. The chain's CDR3 is CSARDVKGAGNEKLFF. In DNA, the CDR3 is TGCAGTGCTAGAGATGTGAAGGGGGCTGGTAATGAAAAACTGTTTTTT.

At least ten counts were recorded for this clonotype. The chain couples TRBV28 to TRBJ1-2; D is unresolved. Germline lookup yields CDR1 MDHEN and CDR2 SYDVKM. V was cut by 3 bases and J by 8 bases, with 10 bases left in between. The CDR3 totals 12 residues. The CDR3 nucleotides read TGTGCCAGCAGTTTTGGGCGGAGGGGCTACACCTTC. Translating gives CASSFGRRGYTF.

This clonotype was counted ten times or more. The chain has TRBV10-3 and TRBJ1-1, with 9 positions matching TRBD1. CDR3 size: 15 residues. J lost 4 bases, V lost 4 bases, and 7 bases had no gene match. CDR1 ENHRY and CDR2 SYGVKD come from the germline V gene. The CDR3 sequence is CAISAGQGVGTEAFF. The CDR3 DNA sequence: TGTGCCATCAGTGCGGGACAGGGAGTCGGCACTGAAGCTTTCTTT.

This clonotype was counted a few times. The V gene is TRBV7-3, the J gene TRBJ2-2; the D is unclear. Trimming shortened V by 4 bases and J by 1 base, and 10 bases separated the two germline ends. This CDR3 comprises 15 residues. Germline CDR1 SGHTA, CDR2 FQGTGA. The CDR3 region is CASSSRVMNTGELFF. CDR3 DNA: TGTGCCAGCAGCTCCCGGGTTATGAACACCGGGGAGCTGTTTTTT.

This chain joins TRBV7-4 and TRBJ2-7; the D gene is possibly TRBD1 (6 bases). Germline CDR1 and CDR2: SGHVT and SQSDAQ. CDR3 length: 15 residues. CDR3 DNA: TGTGCCAGCAGTTTACTATACAGGGTTTCCTACGAGCCGTACGTC. Protein product: CASSLLYRVSYEPYV.

This clonotype was found many times. The chain couples TRBV28 to TRBJ1-4; D gene uncertain. Germline V CDR1 and CDR2: MDHEN, SYDVKM. V lost 5 bases and J 14 bases, leaving 24 bases between the germline ends. The CDR3 is 15 residues long. The CDR3 coding sequence is TGTGCCAGCAGTCCTCCGAGGCCCCCTCTTATCGGCCTGTTTTTT. This encodes CASSPPRPPLIGLFF.

V is TRBV9 and J is TRBJ2-1; D may be TRBD2 (6 bases). The V and J ends lost 7 bases and 2 bases respectively, with 19 bases between them. The CDR3 has 16 residues. CDR1 is SGDLS, CDR2 YYNGEE, per germline. The CDR3: CASHPVAELTYNEQFF. CDR3 sequence (DNA): TGTGCCAGCCATCCCGTAGCGGAGCTAACCTACAATGAGCAGTTCTTC.

In regard to this clonotype: This clone may be a read error of a much larger clone one base away. The genes are TRBV12-3 or TRBV12-4 and TRBJ2-5; the D gene is possibly TRBD2 (5 bases). The CDR3 runs 14 residues. Trimming pared 2 bases from V and 2 bases from J, leaving 9 bases between. The CDR3 DNA reads as TGTGCCAGCAGTTTACCCCCGGGGCAAGAGACCCAGTACTTC. Its protein is CASSLPPGQETQYF.

The table lists this clonotype with many counts. The chain links TRBV29-1 to TRBJ1-1; 12 bases agree with TRBD1. CDR1 and CDR2 (germline): SQVTM, ANQGSEA. The CDR3 has 15 amino acids. The J segment lost 3 bases and the V segment lost 6 bases, leaving 8 bases of the junction unmatched. This CDR3 is CSVTGTGGFDTEAFF. The CDR3 nucleotides read TGCAGCGTAACCGGGACAGGGGGCTTCGACACTGAAGCTTTCTTT.

This clonotype appeared many times. V is TRBV7-9 and J is TRBJ1-5; 7 positions agree with TRBD1. The CDR3 covers 15 residues. CDR1 is SEHNR and CDR2 is FQNEAQ in the germline V gene (reference sequence). V was clipped by 5 bases and J by 6 bases; unmatched bases: 10. CDR3 region: CASSPGTEKGQPQHF. DNA for the CDR3: TGTGCCAGCAGCCCCGGGACAGAGAAAGGTCAGCCCCAGCATTTT.

The J gene is TRBJ1-5, the V gene TRBV28; tentative D call: TRBD1 (5 bases). Trimming shortened V by 5 bases and J by 0 bases, and 14 bases separated the two germline ends. The germline V gene has CDR1 MDHEN and CDR2 SYDVKM. The CDR3 covers 16 residues. In DNA, the CDR3 is TGTGCCAGCAGTCCAGACAGCTTTAATAGCAATCAGCCCCAGCATTTT. Protein product: CASSPDSFNSNQPQHF.

This clonotype was seen a single time. This rearrangement joins TRBV6-2 or TRBV6-3 to TRBJ2-3, with D perhaps matching TRBD2 (6 bases). This CDR3 spans 16 amino acids. V dropped 3 bases and J dropped 0 bases, with 13 bases sitting between them. CDR1 MNHEY and CDR2 SVGEGT come from the germline V gene. The CDR3 spells CASSYFPRGSTDTQYF. The CDR3 DNA sequence: TGTGCCAGCAGTTATTTCCCGCGGGGTAGCACAGATACGCAGTATTTT.

In its sample, this clonotype was seen many times. The rearrangement uses TRBV28 and TRBJ2-4; D might be TRBD1 (5 bases). The V end lost 6 bases, the J end lost 8 bases, and 11 bases lay between the germline ends. Germline V lookup: CDR1 MDHEN, CDR2 SYDVKM. The CDR3 extends over 12 amino acids. The CDR3, as DNA: TGTGCCAGCAGGTCAGGGTGGGACATTCAGTACTTC. Residues: CASRSGWDIQYF.

The V and J genes are TRBV9 and TRBJ1-2; the D gene is possibly TRBD1 (5 bases). The CDR3 loop spans 13 amino acids. Trimming removed 4 bases from V and 5 bases from J, with 12 bases in between. Germline V gene sequence: CDR1 SGDLS, CDR2 YYNGEE. The CDR3 spells CASSPRGTYGYTF. CDR3 nucleotide sequence: TGTGCCAGCAGCCCTCGGGGCACATATGGCTACACCTTC.

The sample holds many counts of this clonotype. The CDR3 is CASSPQWSGYGYTF. CDR3 coding DNA: TGTGCCAGCAGCCCACAATGGTCTGGTTATGGCTACACCTTC. The J gene is TRBJ1-2, the V gene TRBV7-2; D is uncertain. V was cut by 5 bases and J by 5 bases, with 15 bases left in between. Germline V lookup: CDR1 SGHTA, CDR2 FQGNSA. The CDR3 loop spans 14 amino acids.

The table lists this clonotype with many counts. V and J are TRBV12-3 or TRBV12-4 and TRBJ2-5, with D possibly matching TRBD2 (5 bases). This CDR3 has 14 amino acids. The germline V and J ends were trimmed by 2 bases and 0 bases, with 7 bases remaining between them. The CDR3 reads CASSLRRDQETQYF. The CDR3 nucleotides read TGTGCCAGCAGTTTAAGGCGGGACCAAGAGACCCAGTACTTC.